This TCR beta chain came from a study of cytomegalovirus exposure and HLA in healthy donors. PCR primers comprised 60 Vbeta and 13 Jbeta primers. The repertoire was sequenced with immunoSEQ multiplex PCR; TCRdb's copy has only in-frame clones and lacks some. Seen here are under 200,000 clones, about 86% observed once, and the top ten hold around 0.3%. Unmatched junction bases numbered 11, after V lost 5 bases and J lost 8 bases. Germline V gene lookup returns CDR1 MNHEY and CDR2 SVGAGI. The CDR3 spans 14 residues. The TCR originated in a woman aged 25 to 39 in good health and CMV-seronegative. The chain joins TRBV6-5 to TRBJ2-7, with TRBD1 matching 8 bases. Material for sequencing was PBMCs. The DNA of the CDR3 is TGTGCCAGCAGTCCGGACAGGGACGATACGAAGCAGTACTTC. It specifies CASSPDRDDTKQYF.